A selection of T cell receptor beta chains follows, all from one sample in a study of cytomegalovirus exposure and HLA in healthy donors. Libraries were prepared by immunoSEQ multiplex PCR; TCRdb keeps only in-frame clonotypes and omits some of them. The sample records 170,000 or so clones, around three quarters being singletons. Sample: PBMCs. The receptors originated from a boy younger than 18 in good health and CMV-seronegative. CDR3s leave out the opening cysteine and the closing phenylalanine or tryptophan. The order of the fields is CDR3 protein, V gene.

CDR3 protein: ASSGVQGARAF
V gene: TRBV9

CDR3 protein: ASSLGQGKMNTEAF
V gene: TRBV7-2

CDR3 protein: ASSSISQGTEAF
V gene: TRBV5-1

CDR3 protein: AWSVFGSSYGYT
V gene: TRBV30

CDR3 protein: ASSTTRLPYEQY
V gene: TRBV27

CDR3 protein: ASSVVTSGGFNEQF
V gene: TRBV9

CDR3 protein: ASSSGQVSYEQY
V gene: TRBV5-1

CDR3 protein: ASSASGDYNEQF
V gene: TRBV9

CDR3 protein: SVALVANNEQF
V gene: TRBV29-1

CDR3 protein: ASSLVLAGGGEQY
V gene: TRBV5-8

CDR3 protein: ASSGTEGNTIY
V gene: TRBV6-1

CDR3 protein: ASSPTGGQGIYGYT
V gene: TRBV4-1

CDR3 protein: ASSFQGAGGYT
V gene: TRBV5-8

CDR3 protein: ASSDSRTGGLTPLH
V gene: TRBV27

CDR3 protein: ASSWGGSYEQY
V gene: TRBV5-8

CDR3 protein: AWGGQRDSPLH
V gene: TRBV30

CDR3 protein: ASSARVSANGSPLH
V gene: TRBV9

CDR3 protein: ASSHFMGQGYEQY
V gene: TRBV4-3

CDR3 protein: ATSRVPSGLNEKLF
V gene: TRBV15

CDR3 protein: AISGSQGANTGELF
V gene: TRBV10-3

CDR3 protein: ATSRGHPYEQY
V gene: TRBV10-1

CDR3 protein: ASSVGSSNQPQH
V gene: TRBV9

CDR3 protein: ASRGLGGGGNQPQH
V gene: TRBV19

CDR3 protein: ATSRQQEGADTQY
V gene: TRBV15

CDR3 protein: SVEWGRVQETQY
V gene: TRBV29-1

CDR3 protein: ASSFAGTGSYEQY
V gene: TRBV19

CDR3 protein: AISEQGAHYGYT
V gene: TRBV10-3

CDR3 protein: ASRSDRLNYEQY
V gene: TRBV19

CDR3 protein: ATSSDVRRAYEQY
V gene: TRBV15

CDR3 protein: ASSYAGETEAF
V gene: TRBV6-5

CDR3 protein: AWSVRRARSEAF
V gene: TRBV30

CDR3 protein: ASNGGQVSPHHNSPLH
V gene: TRBV7-3

CDR3 protein: ALRKREGLPPLIYNEQF
V gene: TRBV30

CDR3 protein: ASSLFNSNQPQH
V gene: TRBV28